The T cell receptor beta chain described here comes from a study of technical replicates of blood from a few donors (TCRdb year 2017). Concerning this clone itself: Its antigen has not been determined. The record has no base qualities; no much larger clone is one base away.

Libraries were prepared through the immunoSEQ multiplex PCR assay. Not all clones reach the TCRdb copy of this immuneACCESS table, which keeps in-frame sequences only. Checked studies attribute under half of the gap to unresolved V genes and leave the rest unexplained. The sample yields about 83,000 clones; approximately 94% were counted once. The top ten hold 0.25% of the sample. Trimming costs V 5 bases and J 0 bases, and their ends lie 19 bases apart. CDR1 SGHTA and CDR2 FQGTGA were looked up in the germline V gene. Measured from the cysteine to the phenylalanine, the CDR3 is 17 residues long. Only the CDR3 region is kept as DNA, spanning 51 bases read in frame from base 1.

The sequencing sample was made of T cells isolated from PBMCs. The V and J segments used are TRBV7-3 and TRBJ1-2; TRBD1 is a possible D gene, resting on 6 matching bases. This receptor was obtained from a human donor in good health. The CDR3 region: CASSPLGGGYANYGYTF. The DNA is TGTGCCAGCAGCCCCTTAGGGGGGGGGTATGCTAACTATGGCTACACCTTC.